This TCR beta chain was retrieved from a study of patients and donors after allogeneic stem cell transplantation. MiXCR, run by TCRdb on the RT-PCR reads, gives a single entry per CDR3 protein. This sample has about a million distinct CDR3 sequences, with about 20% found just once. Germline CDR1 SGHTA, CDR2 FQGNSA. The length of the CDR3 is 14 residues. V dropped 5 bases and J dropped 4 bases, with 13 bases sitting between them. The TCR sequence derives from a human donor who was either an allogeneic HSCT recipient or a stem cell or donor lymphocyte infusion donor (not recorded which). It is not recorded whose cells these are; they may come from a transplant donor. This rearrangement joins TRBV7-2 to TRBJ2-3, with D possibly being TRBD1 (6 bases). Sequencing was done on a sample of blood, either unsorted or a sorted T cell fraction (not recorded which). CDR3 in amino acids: CASSIGQRSDTQYF. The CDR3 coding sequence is TGTGCCAGCAGCATTGGACAGCGTTCAGATACGCAGTATTTT.